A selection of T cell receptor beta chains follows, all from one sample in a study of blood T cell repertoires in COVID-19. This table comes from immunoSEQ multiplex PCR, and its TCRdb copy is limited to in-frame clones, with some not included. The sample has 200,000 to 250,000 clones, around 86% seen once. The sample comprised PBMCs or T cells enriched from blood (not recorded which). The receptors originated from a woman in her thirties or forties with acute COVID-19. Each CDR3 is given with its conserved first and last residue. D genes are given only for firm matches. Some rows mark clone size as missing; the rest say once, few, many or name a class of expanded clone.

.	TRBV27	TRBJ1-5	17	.	CASSRDLPTASNQPQHF	TGTGCCAGCAGTCGCGACCTTCCGACAGCGAGCAATCAGCCCCAGCATTTT
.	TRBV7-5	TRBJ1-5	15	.	CVRSLRPRSNQPQHF	TGTGTCAGAAGCCTACGGCCGAGGAGCAATCAGCCCCAGCATTTT
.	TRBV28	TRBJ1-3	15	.	CASVFGQSFGNTIYF	TGTGCCAGCGTGTTCGGACAATCGTTCGGAAACACCATATATTTT
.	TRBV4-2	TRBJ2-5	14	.	CASSPGPTGETQYF	TGTGCCAGCAGCCCCGGGCCAACGGGGGAGACCCAGTACTTC
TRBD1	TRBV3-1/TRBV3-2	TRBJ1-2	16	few	CASSSSGTGNNYGYTF	TGTGCCAGCAGCTCATCCGGGACAGGGAATAACTATGGCTACACCTTC
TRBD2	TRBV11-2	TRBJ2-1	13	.	CASSPREGNEQFF	TGTGCCAGCAGCCCGCGGGAGGGTAATGAGCAGTTCTTC
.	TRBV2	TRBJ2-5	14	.	CASSEGQAGVTQYF	TGTGCCAGCAGTGAAGGACAGGCCGGGGTGACCCAGTACTTC
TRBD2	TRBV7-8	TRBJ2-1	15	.	CASSFSSGRNNEQFF	TGTGCCAGCAGCTTCTCGAGCGGGAGGAACAATGAGCAGTTCTTC
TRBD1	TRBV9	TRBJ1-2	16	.	CASSVGLQGAGYGYTF	TGTGCCAGCAGCGTAGGACTACAGGGGGCAGGCTATGGCTACACCTTC
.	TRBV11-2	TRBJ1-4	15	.	CASSGLGAGNEKLFF	TGTGCCAGCAGCGGCCTGGGGGCGGGTAATGAAAAACTGTTTTTT
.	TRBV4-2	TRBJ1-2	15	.	CASSNLLGVLNGYTF	TGTGCCAGCAGCAACTTACTCGGGGTTTTAAATGGCTACACCTTC
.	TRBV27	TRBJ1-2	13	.	CASSFAGSGFYTF	TGTGCCAGCAGTTTCGCGGGCTCAGGCTTCTACACCTTC
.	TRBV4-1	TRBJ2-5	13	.	CASSQTESETQYF	TGCGCCAGCAGCCAAACAGAAAGTGAGACCCAGTACTTC
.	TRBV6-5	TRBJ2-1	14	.	CASRGDRDSNEQFF	TGTGCCAGCAGAGGCGATCGGGATTCCAATGAGCAGTTCTTC
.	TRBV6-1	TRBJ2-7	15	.	CASSELGGDLYEQYF	TGTGCCAGCAGTGAACTTGGAGGGGACCTCTACGAGCAGTACTTC